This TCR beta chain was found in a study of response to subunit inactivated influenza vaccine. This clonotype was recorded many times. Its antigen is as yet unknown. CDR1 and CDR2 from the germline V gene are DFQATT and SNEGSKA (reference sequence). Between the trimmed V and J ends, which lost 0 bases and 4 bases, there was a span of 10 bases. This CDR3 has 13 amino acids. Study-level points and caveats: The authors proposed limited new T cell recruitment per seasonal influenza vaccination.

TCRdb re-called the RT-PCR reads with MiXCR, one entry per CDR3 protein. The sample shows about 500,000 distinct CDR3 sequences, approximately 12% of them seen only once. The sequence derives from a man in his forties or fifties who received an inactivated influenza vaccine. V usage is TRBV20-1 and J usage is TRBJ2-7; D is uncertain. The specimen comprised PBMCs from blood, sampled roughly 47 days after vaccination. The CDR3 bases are TGCAGTGCTAGAGATGGTGGAACATACGAGCAGTACTTC. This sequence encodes CSARDGGTYEQYF.